Included here is one T cell receptor beta chain sequence, with context. This CDR3 region has 13 residues. The germline CDR1 and CDR2 sequences are SGHRS and YFSETQ. After skipping T cell sorting, the authors isolated total RNA from whole blood. This sample stems from a study of monozygotic twins with inflammatory bowel disease. TCRdb reanalyzed the 5' RACE reads and collapses them to one entry per CDR3 protein, without DNA. Across some 170,000 distinct CDR3 sequences, the top ten clones capture roughly 2.3% of the sample. The chain joins TRBV5-1 to TRBJ1-1. This receptor was taken from a human donor with ulcerative colitis or Crohn's disease, or a healthy co-twin of an affected twin (not recorded which). What was sequenced was blood. CDR3 residues: CASSLEILAEAFF.